This T cell receptor (beta chain) was obtained from a study of CD8 T cells in Susac syndrome. Germline V lookup: CDR1 SGHAT, CDR2 FQNNGV. The CDR3 covers 11 residues. Trimming took off 5 bases at V and 10 bases at J, with 9 bases between the two ends. The RNA input was roughly 0.45 to 1 ug, and it was reverse transcribed with random hexamers. One entry per CDR3 protein results from TCRdb running MiXCR on the immunoSEQ multiplex PCR reads. The sample lists about 200,000 distinct CDR3 sequences, about 96% occurring once. The sample consisted of CD4+ T cells from PBMCs. The sequence derives from a human donor with multiple sclerosis. This chain links TRBV11-2 with TRBJ2-1; no clear D. The CDR3 loop reads CASSPQPEQFF. The CDR3 DNA reads TGTGCCAGCAGCCCTCAGCCGGAGCAGTTCTTC.